Many counts were recorded for the clone carrying this TCR beta chain. The antigen remains unidentified. The sample is drawn from a study of CD8 T cells in ankylosing spondylitis. General study points: Some motif variants had been reported before (in reactive arthritis synovial fluid and blood). For ankylosing spondylitis blood, a TCR beta motif of under ten highly homologous variants appeared characteristic.

TCRdb re-called the 5' RACE reads with MiXCR, one entry per CDR3 protein. The sample shows approximately 350,000 distinct CDR3 sequences, 14% to 15% of them seen only once. This CDR3 is 12 amino acids long. Trimming cost V 2 bases and J 14 bases, with 10 bases left between them. The sequence derives from a male donor with ankylosing spondylitis or in good health (not recorded which). Sequencing input: blood, either unsorted or a sorted T cell fraction (not recorded which). This chain joins TRBV12-3 or TRBV12-4 and TRBJ1-6, with D unresolved. The CDR3 coding sequence is TGTGCCAGCAGTTTATTTGGGAATTCCCTCCACTTT. Its protein is CASSLFGNSLHF.